This T cell receptor beta chain was captured in a study of T-cell reconstitution after alpha-beta-depleted transplantation in children (dated by TCRdb to 2016 to 2017). In terms of the full investigation: T-cell immune reconstitution after TCRalphabeta/CD19-depleted allogeneic hematopoietic cell transplantation in children was quantitatively tracked in the study by means of TCR repertoire profiling.

There are a few counts of this clonotype. Its antigen is still unknown. No clone much larger than this one lies a single base away; base qualities are absent. Via the germline V gene, CDR1 is MNHEY and CDR2 SVGEGT. V lost 4 bases and J lost 0 bases, and the count of bases not matched to a germline gene is 6. Including cysteine and phenylalanine, the CDR3 has 18 amino acids. Here the CDR3 DNA is all that survives: 54 bases in frame from base 1. Libraries were built with PCR. These reads were obtained on an Illumina HiSeq 2500. TCR library preparation used molecular barcoding, with unique molecular identifiers applied to normalize quantification of the TCRbeta repertoire. TCRdb cleaned the public reads at Q25 with fastp, built clones with MiXCR and kept in-frame beta chains. Each record represents a unique CDR3 protein, reported with the most common genes and DNA among its rows. The sample table lists roughly 350,000 distinct CDR3 sequences, about a tenth of them with a count of one. Around 2.3% of the sample is held by the ten biggest clonotypes.

Recombination linked TRBV6-2 or TRBV6-3 to TRBJ2-1, with 13 junctional bases fitting TRBD2. The TCR was taken from a human donor who donated a stem cell graft to a child with acute lymphoblastic leukemia. Here the sequenced sample was PBMCs from the stem cell graft donor, taken from the stem cell graft. This receptor has the CDR3 CASSSTTSGGYSYNEQFF. In nucleotides, the sequence is TGTGCCAGCAGTTCGACGACTAGCGGGGGGTACTCCTACAATGAGCAGTTCTTC.